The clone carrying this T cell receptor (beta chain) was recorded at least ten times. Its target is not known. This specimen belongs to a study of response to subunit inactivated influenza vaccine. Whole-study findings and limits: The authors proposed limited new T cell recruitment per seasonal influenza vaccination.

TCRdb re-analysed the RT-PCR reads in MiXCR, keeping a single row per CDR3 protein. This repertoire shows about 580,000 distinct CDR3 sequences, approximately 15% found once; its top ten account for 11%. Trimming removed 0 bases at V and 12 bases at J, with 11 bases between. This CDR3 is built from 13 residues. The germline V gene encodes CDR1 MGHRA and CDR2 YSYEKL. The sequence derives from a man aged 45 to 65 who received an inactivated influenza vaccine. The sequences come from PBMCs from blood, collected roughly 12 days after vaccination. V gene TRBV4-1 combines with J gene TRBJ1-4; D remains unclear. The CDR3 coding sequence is TGCGCCAGCAGCCAAGATCGGGGAAGGCAACTGTTTTTT. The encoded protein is CASSQDRGRQLFF.